These 25 T cell receptor beta chains came from one sample sequenced in a study of response to subunit inactivated influenza vaccine. MiXCR, applied by TCRdb to the RT-PCR reads, yields one record per CDR3 protein. The sample has 650,000 to 800,000 distinct CDR3 sequences; approximately 15% are singletons. The specimen was PBMCs from blood, collected 14 days before vaccination. Every receptor here comes from a man aged 45-65 years who received an inactivated influenza vaccine.

This clonotype showed up many times. V gene TRBV20-1 combines with J gene TRBJ2-5; 8 nucleotides align to TRBD2. The CDR3 has 13 residues. Unmatched junction bases numbered 1, after V lost 1 base and J lost 3 bases. Germline CDR1 and CDR2: DFQATT and SNEGSKA (reference sequence). The CDR3 protein is CSARGLAKETQYF. The CDR3 DNA reads as TGCAGTGCTAGAGGACTAGCGAAAGAGACCCAGTACTTC.

At least ten counts were recorded for this clonotype. The rearrangement uses TRBV12-3 or TRBV12-4 and TRBJ1-3; D ambiguous. The CDR3 has 13 residues. The V end lost 5 bases, the J end lost 5 bases, and 10 bases lay between the germline ends. The CDR3 here is CASSPDGRNTIYF. CDR3 nucleotides: TGTGCCAGCAGTCCCGACGGGCGAAACACCATATATTTT.

This clonotype was counted between two and nine times. The J gene is TRBJ2-1, the V gene TRBV5-8; D is perhaps TRBD2 (5 bases). Germline V lookup: CDR1 SGHTS, CDR2 YDEGEE. This CDR3 is built from 16 residues. V gave up 1 base and J gave up 0 bases, with 11 bases separating them. The CDR3 DNA follows: TGTGCCAGCAGCTTGTTTTCGGGATACTCCTACAATGAGCAGTTCTTC. Translation gives CASSLFSGYSYNEQFF.

The table lists this clonotype with many counts. The genes are TRBV5-5 and TRBJ2-1, with TRBD2 identical over 8 bases. The length of the CDR3 is 16 residues. Germline assignment: CDR1 SGHKS and CDR2 YYEKEE (reference sequence). V shed 0 bases and J 7 bases; nucleotides not matched to a gene: 9. The CDR3 DNA reads TGTGCCAGCAGCTTGGTCAGGGGACTAGTAGAAAATGAGCAGTTCTTC. Translation: CASSLVRGLVENEQFF.

The chain uses TRBV4-2 and TRBJ2-1, with 10 bases lining up with TRBD2. Per the germline V gene, CDR1 is LGHNA and CDR2 is YNFKEQ. V dropped 5 bases and J dropped 2; count of bases not matched to a gene: 6. The CDR3 loop spans 16 amino acids. Here the CDR3 DNA reads TGTGCCAGCAGCGATATAGCGGGGGGTGCCTACAATGAGCAGTTCTTC. Its translation: CASSDIAGGAYNEQFF.

V gene TRBV7-8 combines with J gene TRBJ2-3; TRBD2 agrees at 15 bases. CDR3 length: 18 residues. Germline CDR1 and CDR2: SGHVS and FQNEAQ. Losses at the gene ends were 5 bases for V and 0 bases for J; bases not matched to a gene: 6. The CDR3 here is CASSTGLAGGLSTDTQYF. CDR3 in DNA: TGTGCCAGCAGCACGGGACTAGCGGGGGGCCTTAGCACAGATACGCAGTATTTT.

The chain is built from TRBV11-1 and TRBJ2-7; TRBD1 matches at 10 bases. There are 16 residues in the CDR3. From germline, CDR1 is SGHAT and CDR2 FQDESV (reference sequence). V was pared by 0 bases and J by 5 bases, with 7 bases of the junction left unmatched. This CDR3 reads CASSLASGTGVDEQYF. In nucleotides, the CDR3 is TGTGCCAGCAGCTTAGCATCCGGGACAGGGGTCGACGAGCAGTACTTC.

This clonotype turned up a few times. This chain links TRBV4-3 with TRBJ2-7; TRBD2 matches 9 bases. The CDR3 extends over 16 amino acids. Germline CDR1 reads LGHNA; CDR2 reads YSLEER. The V and J ends lost 0 bases and 2 bases, in that order; junction bases with no gene match: 5. CDR3 residues: CASSQDLAGGTYEQYF. In DNA, the CDR3 is TGCGCCAGCAGCCAAGATCTGGCGGGGGGGACCTACGAGCAGTACTTC.

This clonotype was detected a few times. The rearrangement joins TRBV3-1 to TRBJ1-4; D uncertain. CDR1 is LGHDT, CDR2 YNNKEL, per germline (reference sequence). This CDR3 comprises 13 residues. Trimming cost V 2 bases and J 5 bases, with 6 bases left between them. The CDR3 DNA is TGTGCCAGCAGCCAAATTATGAATGAAAAACTGTTTTTT. It specifies CASSQIMNEKLFF.

This clonotype was observed a few times. The J gene is TRBJ2-7, the V gene TRBV7-2, with D hard to call. The V gene lost 3 bases and the J gene lost 6 bases, with 9 bases spanning the gap. The CDR3 has 12 amino acids. CDR1 is SGHTA and CDR2 is FQGNSA in the germline V gene. CDR3 in amino acids: CASSLSWSEQYF. CDR3 bases: TGTGCCAGCAGCTTGTCCTGGAGCGAGCAGTACTTC.

V and J are TRBV15 and TRBJ1-4; D call uncertain. The CDR3 runs to 15 residues. CDR1 LNHNV and CDR2 YYDKDF come from the germline V gene (reference sequence). Trimming removed 0 bases from V and 13 bases from J, with 18 bases in between. The CDR3 bases are TGTGCCACCAGCAGAGATTCGCGGGCAAATAACCGACTGTTTTTT. It specifies CATSRDSRANNRLFF.

CDR3 loop: CAWTKGSGANVLTF. CDR3 nucleotide sequence: TGTGCCTGGACTAAGGGGTCTGGGGCCAACGTCCTGACTTTC. The chain uses TRBV30 and TRBJ2-6, with a possible D match to TRBD1 (5 bases). In germline, CDR1 is GTSNPN, CDR2 SVGIG (reference sequence). V was pared by 4 bases and J by 1 base, with 8 bases between. The CDR3 sequence is 14 residues long. Full variable domain (missing parts from reference TRBV30 and TRBJ2-6): SQTIHQWPATLVQPVGSPLSLECTVEGTSNPNLYWYRQAAGRGLQLLFYSVGIGQISSEVPQNLSASRPQDRQFILSSKKLLLSDSGFYLCAWTKGSGANVLTFGAGSRLTVL.

This clonotype was counted only a few times. The rearrangement uses TRBV7-7 and TRBJ2-1; 7 nucleotides line up with TRBD2. CDR1 SSHAT and CDR2 FNYEAQ come from the germline V gene (reference sequence). The CDR3 length is 15 residues. J was trimmed by 0 bases and V by 5 bases; bases with no gene match: 4. DNA of the CDR3: TGTGCCAGCAGCCCGAGCGGGAACTCCTACAATGAGCAGTTCTTC. This gives the protein CASSPSGNSYNEQFF.

The chain employs TRBV29-1 and TRBJ2-7; D may correspond to TRBD1 or TRBD2 (6 bases each). The V end lost 1 base, the J end lost 6 bases, and 13 bases lay between the germline ends. This CDR3 is 13 amino acids long. Germline V gives CDR1 SQVTM, CDR2 ANQGSEA. For the CDR3, the DNA is TGCAGCGTTGAAGTAGCCGGAGGGGGCGAGCAGTACTTC. Protein sequence: CSVEVAGGGEQYF.

Ten or more counts support this clonotype. This rearrangement joins TRBV12-3 or TRBV12-4 to TRBJ2-1, with D maybe TRBD1 (5 bases). V gave up 6 bases and J gave up 12 bases, with 12 bases separating them. The CDR3 sequence is 11 residues long. Here the CDR3 reads CASSASRGQFF. CDR3 coding DNA: TGTGCCAGCAGCGCCTCTAGGGGGCAGTTCTTC.

This clonotype was found many times. The J gene is TRBJ1-2, the V gene TRBV4-1; 7 nucleotides match TRBD1. The CDR3 is made up of 14 amino acids. CDR1 and CDR2 (germline): MGHRA, YSYEKL. The ends lost 0 bases at V and 8 bases at J; junction bases unmatched: 6. CDR3 bases: TGCGCCAGCAGCCAAGACCCCAGGGGGAACGGCTACACCTTC. Its protein is CASSQDPRGNGYTF.

This clonotype occurred a few times. This chain uses TRBV7-2 with TRBJ2-7, with no clear D. This CDR3 contains 15 residues. Trimming took 0 bases from V and 7 from J, leaving 16 bases between them. In germline, CDR1 is SGHTA, CDR2 FQGNSA. The CDR3 is CASSLAVGHPREQYF. The DNA of the CDR3 is TGTGCCAGCAGCTTAGCAGTAGGGCACCCTAGGGAGCAGTACTTC.

This clonotype occurred many times. The chain uses TRBV27 and TRBJ1-5, with 8 bases matching TRBD1. The CDR3 covers 17 residues. From germline, CDR1 is MNHEY and CDR2 SMNVEV (reference sequence). The ends lost 0 bases at V and 3 bases at J; junction bases unmatched: 7. The CDR3 coding sequence is TGTGCCAGCAGTTTATCGGGAGCAGGGGGCTTCAATCAGCCCCAGCATTTT. Its translation: CASSLSGAGGFNQPQHF.

Only a few counts were recorded for this clonotype. The chain employs TRBV5-6 and TRBJ2-5; 12 bases are shared with TRBD2. The CDR3 consists of 17 residues. Germline CDR1 reads SGHDT; CDR2 reads YYEEEE. V lost 4 bases, J lost 1 base, and 8 bases stayed unmatched. DNA of the CDR3: TGTGCCAGCAGCCCGCCTGTGACTAGCGGGGGCCAAGAGACCCAGTACTTC. Amino acid sequence: CASSPPVTSGGQETQYF.

This clonotype was detected ten times or more. The CDR3 loop reads CASSTDSYEQYF. In DNA form, the CDR3 reads TGTGCCAGCTCAACGGACTCCTACGAGCAGTACTTC. The J gene is TRBJ2-7, the V gene TRBV18, with D uncertain. Germline V gene data show CDR1 as KGHSH and CDR2 as LQKENI. V was pared by 5 bases and J by 0 bases, with 5 bases between. The CDR3 has 12 residues.

This clonotype was recorded at least ten times. The chain uses TRBV4-2 and TRBJ2-7; a possible D gene is TRBD2 (6 bases). The CDR3 sequence is 14 residues long. Germline-derived CDR1 and CDR2 are LGHNA and YNFKEQ. Trimming shortened V by 1 base and J by 4 bases, and 11 bases separated the two germline ends. The CDR3, as DNA: TGTGCCAGCAGCCAAGCTTTAGCGGAGTACGAGCAGTACTTC. This sequence encodes CASSQALAEYEQYF.

With regard to this clonotype: Germline is not matched at one junction end, which may reflect a read error. The genes are TRBV20-1 and TRBJ2-5; no clear D. This CDR3 is 13 amino acids long. Germline CDR1 reads DFQATT; CDR2 reads SNEGSKA (reference sequence). The CDR3 DNA reads TGCGGTGCTAGAGTAACCGGGCTTGAGACCCAGTACTTC. Its protein product is CGARVTGLETQYF.

This clonotype was observed a few times. The chain links TRBV7-3 to TRBJ1-1, with a possible D match to TRBD1 (5 bases). Germline V gene data show CDR1 as SGHTA and CDR2 as FQGTGA. The CDR3 extends over 13 amino acids. Trimming took off 4 bases at V and 0 bases at J, with 6 bases between the two ends. CDR3 in amino acids: CASSYRMNTEAFF. DNA for the CDR3: TGTGCCAGCAGCTACAGGATGAACACTGAAGCTTTCTTT.

This clonotype was seen more than once but under ten times. The rearrangement uses TRBV11-3 and TRBJ2-1; the D gene is possibly TRBD2 (6 bases). The CDR3 totals 16 residues. Germline assignment: CDR1 SGHNT and CDR2 YENEEA. Between the trimmed V and J ends, which lost 4 bases and 2 bases, there was a span of 15 bases. The CDR3 DNA reads as TGTGCCAGCAGCTCGGATGGGGCGGGAACCTACAATGAGCAGTTCTTC. It codes for CASSSDGAGTYNEQFF.

This clonotype has just a few counts. V is TRBV9 and J is TRBJ2-1; possible D gene TRBD2, 6 bases. CDR3 length: 16 residues. With 4 bases removed from V and 4 bases from J, the gap between germline ends came to 18 bases. The germline V gene encodes CDR1 SGDLS and CDR2 YYNGEE. CDR3 in DNA: TGTGCCAGCAGCTTTAGGGTGGCGGGGAGATACAATGAGCAGTTCTTC. It encodes CASSFRVAGRYNEQFF.